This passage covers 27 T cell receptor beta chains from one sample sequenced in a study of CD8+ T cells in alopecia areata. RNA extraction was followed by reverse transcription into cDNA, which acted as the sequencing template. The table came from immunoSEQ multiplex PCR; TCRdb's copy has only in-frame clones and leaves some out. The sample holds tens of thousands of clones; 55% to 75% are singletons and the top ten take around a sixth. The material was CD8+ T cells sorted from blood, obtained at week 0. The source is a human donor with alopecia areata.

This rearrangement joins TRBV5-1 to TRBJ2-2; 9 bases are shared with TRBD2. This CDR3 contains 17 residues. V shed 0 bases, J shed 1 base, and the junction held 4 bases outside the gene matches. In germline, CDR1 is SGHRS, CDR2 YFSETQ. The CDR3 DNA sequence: TGCGCCAGCAGCTTGGCTTTAGCGGGGGAGAACACCGGGGAGCTGTTTTTT. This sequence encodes CASSLALAGENTGELFF. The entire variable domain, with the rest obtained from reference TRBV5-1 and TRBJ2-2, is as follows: KAGVTQTPRYLIKTRGQQVTLSCSPISGHRSVSWYQQTPGQGLQFLFEYFSETQRNKGNFPGRFSGRQFSNSRSEMNVSTLELGDSALYLCASSLALAGENTGELFFGEGSRLTVL.

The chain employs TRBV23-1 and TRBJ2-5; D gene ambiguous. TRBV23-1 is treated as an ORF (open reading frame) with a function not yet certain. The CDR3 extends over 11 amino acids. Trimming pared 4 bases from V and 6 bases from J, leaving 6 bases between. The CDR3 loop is CASSPSKTQYF. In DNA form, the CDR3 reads TGCGCCAGCAGTCCATCAAAGACCCAGTACTTC.

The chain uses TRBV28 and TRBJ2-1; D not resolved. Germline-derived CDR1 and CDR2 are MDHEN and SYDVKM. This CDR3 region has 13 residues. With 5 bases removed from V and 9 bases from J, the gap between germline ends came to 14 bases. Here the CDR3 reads CASSDPGEVEQFF. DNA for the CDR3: TGTGCCAGCAGTGACCCAGGAGAGGTTGAGCAGTTCTTC.

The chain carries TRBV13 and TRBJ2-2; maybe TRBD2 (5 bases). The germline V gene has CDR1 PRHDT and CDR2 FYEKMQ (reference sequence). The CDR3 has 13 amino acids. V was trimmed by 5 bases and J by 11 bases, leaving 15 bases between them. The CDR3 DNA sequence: TGTGCCAGCAGCCCCACTTTTCGGGGTGAGCTGTTTTTT. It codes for CASSPTFRGELFF.

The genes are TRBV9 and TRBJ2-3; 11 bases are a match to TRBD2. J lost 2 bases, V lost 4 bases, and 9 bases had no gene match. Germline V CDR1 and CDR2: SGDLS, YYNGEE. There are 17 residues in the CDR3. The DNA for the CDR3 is TGTGCCAGCAGCCCATACACTAGCGGGAGAACCACAGATACGCAGTATTTT. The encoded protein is CASSPYTSGRTTDTQYF.

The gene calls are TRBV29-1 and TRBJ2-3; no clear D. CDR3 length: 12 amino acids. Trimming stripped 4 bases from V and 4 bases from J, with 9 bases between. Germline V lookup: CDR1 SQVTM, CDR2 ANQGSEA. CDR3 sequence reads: CSVVGRPDTQYF. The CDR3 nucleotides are TGCAGCGTTGTGGGCCGCCCAGATACGCAGTATTTT.

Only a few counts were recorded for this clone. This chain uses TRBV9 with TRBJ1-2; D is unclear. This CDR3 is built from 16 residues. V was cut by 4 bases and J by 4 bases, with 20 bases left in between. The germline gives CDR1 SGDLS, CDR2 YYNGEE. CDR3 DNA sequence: TGTGCCAGCAGCCCCGAGTCCAACCCCCGGCTCTATGGCTACACCTTC. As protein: CASSPESNPRLYGYTF.

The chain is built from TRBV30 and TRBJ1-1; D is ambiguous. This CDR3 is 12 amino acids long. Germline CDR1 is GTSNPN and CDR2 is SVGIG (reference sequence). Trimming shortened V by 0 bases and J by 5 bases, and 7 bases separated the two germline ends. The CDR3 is CAWSVSGTEAFF. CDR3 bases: TGTGCCTGGAGTGTTAGTGGGACTGAAGCTTTCTTT.

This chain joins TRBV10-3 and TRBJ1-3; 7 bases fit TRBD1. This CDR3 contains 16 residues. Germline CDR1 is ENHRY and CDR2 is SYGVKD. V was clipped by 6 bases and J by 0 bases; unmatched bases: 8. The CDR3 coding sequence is TGTGCCATCAGACCCGGGACAGAAGACTCTGGAAACACCATATATTTT. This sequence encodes CAIRPGTEDSGNTIYF.

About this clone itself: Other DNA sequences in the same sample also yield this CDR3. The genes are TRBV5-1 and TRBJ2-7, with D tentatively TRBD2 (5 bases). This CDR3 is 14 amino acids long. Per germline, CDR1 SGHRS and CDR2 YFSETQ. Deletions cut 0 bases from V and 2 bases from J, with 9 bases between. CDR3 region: CASSLDRGPYEQYF. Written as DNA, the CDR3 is TGCGCCAGCAGCTTGGACCGGGGTCCCTACGAGCAGTACTTC.

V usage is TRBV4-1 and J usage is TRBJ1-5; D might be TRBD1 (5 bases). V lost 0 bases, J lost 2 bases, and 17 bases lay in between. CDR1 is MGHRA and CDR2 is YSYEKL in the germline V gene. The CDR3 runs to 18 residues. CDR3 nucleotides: TGCGCCAGCAGCCAAGATCCCGCTGCCCTGACAGGCAATCAGCCCCAGCATTTT. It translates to CASSQDPAALTGNQPQHF.

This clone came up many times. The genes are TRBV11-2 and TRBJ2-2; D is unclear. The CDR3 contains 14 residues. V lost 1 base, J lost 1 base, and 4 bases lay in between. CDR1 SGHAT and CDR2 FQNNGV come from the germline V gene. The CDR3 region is CASSLVGNTGELFF. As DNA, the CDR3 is TGTGCCAGCAGCTTAGTCGGGAACACCGGGGAGCTGTTTTTT. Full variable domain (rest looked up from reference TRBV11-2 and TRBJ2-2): EAGVAQSPRYKIIEKRQSVAFWCNPISGHATLYWYQQILGQGPKLLIQFQNNGVVDDSQLPKDRFSAERLKGVDSTLKIQPAKLEDSAVYLCASSLVGNTGELFFGEGSRLTVL.

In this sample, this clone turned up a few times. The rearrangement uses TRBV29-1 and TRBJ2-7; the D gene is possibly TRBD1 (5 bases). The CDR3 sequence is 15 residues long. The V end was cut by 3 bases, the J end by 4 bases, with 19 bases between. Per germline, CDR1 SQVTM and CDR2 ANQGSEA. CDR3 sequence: CSVDRSAQGEYEQYF. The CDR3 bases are TGCAGCGTTGATCGATCAGCGCAGGGCGAGTACGAGCAGTACTTC.

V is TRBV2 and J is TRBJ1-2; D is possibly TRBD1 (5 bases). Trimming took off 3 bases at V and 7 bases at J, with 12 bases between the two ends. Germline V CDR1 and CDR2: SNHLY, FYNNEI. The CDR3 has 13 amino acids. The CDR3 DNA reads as TGTGCCAGCAGTGATGGGGGGAATGCTGGCTACACCTTC. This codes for CASSDGGNAGYTF.

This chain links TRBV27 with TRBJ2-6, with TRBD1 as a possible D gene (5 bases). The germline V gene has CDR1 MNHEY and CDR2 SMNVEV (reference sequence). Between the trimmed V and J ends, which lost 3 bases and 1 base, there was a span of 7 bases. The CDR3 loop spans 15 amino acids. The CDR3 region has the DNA TGTGCCAGCAGTTTTACAGGATCTGGGGCCAACGTCCTGACTTTC. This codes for CASSFTGSGANVLTF.

In DNA form, the CDR3 reads TGTGCCAGCAGCTTAGGACTAGCGGGACCCTACAATGAGCAGTTCTTC. Translation gives CASSLGLAGPYNEQFF. V is TRBV7-6 and J is TRBJ2-1; 11 bases are shared with TRBD2. V gave up 1 base and J gave up 2 bases; unmatched junction bases: 1. The CDR3 has 16 amino acids. The V gene's germline CDR1 is SGHVS and CDR2 FNYEAQ.

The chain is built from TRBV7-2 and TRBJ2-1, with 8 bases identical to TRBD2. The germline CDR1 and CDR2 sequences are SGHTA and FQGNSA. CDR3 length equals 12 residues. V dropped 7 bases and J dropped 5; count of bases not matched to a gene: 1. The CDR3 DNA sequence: TGTGCCAGCACGCGGGGGGACAATGAGCAGTTCTTC. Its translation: CASTRGDNEQFF.

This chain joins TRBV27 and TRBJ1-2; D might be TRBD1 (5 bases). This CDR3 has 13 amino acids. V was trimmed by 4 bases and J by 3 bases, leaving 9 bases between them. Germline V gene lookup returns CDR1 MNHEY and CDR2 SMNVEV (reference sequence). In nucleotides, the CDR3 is TGTGCCAGCAGTTCCGGGACTTACTATGGCTACACCTTC. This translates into CASSSGTYYGYTF.

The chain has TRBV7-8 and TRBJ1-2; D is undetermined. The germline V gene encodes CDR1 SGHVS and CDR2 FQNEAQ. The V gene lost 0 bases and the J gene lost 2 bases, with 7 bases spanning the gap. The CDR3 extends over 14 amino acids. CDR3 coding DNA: TGTGCCAGCAGCTTAGCCGCAGCAAACTATGGCTACACCTTC. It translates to CASSLAAANYGYTF.

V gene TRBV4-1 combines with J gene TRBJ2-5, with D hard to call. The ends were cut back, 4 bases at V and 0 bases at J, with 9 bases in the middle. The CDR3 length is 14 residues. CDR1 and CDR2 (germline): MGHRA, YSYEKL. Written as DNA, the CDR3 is TGCGCCAGCAGCCTCGGACCCAACCAAGAGACCCAGTACTTC. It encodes CASSLGPNQETQYF.

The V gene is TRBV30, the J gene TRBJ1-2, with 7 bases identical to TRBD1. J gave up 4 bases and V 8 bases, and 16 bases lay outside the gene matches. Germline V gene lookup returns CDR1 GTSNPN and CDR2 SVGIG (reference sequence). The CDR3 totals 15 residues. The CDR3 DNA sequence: TGTGCCCTGGAGGGGGCAAGACAGGGAGGCTATGGCTACACCTTC. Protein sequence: CALEGARQGGYGYTF.

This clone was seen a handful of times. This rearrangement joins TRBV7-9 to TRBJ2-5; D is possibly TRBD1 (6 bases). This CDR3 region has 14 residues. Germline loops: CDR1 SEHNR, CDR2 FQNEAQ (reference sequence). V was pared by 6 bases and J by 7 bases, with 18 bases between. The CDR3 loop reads CASRWGAGETTQYF. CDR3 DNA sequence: TGTGCCAGCAGGTGGGGTGCAGGGGAAACGACCCAGTACTTC.

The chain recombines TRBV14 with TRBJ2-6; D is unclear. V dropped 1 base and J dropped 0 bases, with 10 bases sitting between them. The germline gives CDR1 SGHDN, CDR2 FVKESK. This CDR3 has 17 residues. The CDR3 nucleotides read TGTGCCAGCAGCCAAGTGTCGGGCACCTCTGGGGCCAACGTCCTGACTTTC. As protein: CASSQVSGTSGANVLTF. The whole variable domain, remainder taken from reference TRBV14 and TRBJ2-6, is EAGVTQFPSHSVIEKGQTVTLRCDPISGHDNLYWYRRVMGKEIKFLLHFVKESKQDESGMPNNRFLAERTGGTYSTLKVQPAELEDSGVYFCASSQVSGTSGANVLTFGAGSRLTVL.

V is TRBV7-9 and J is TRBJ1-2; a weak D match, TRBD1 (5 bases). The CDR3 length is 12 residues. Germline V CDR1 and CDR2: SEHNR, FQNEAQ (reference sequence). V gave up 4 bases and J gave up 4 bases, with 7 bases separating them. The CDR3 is CASSSDSYGYTF. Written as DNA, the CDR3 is TGTGCCAGCAGCTCCGACAGCTATGGCTACACCTTC.

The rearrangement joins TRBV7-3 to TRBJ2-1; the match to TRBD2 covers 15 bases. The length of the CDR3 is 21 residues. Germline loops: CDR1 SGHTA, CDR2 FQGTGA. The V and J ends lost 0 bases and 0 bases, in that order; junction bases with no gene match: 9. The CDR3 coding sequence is TGTGCCAGCAGCTTAACCTCGGGACTAGCGGGGGGTTTGAGCTCCTACAATGAGCAGTTCTTC. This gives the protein CASSLTSGLAGGLSSYNEQFF. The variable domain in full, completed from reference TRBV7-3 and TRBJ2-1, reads GAGVSQTPSNKVTEKGKYVELRCDPISGHTALYWYRQSLGQGPEFLIYFQGTGAADDSGLPNDRFFAVRPEGSVSTLKIQRTERGDSAVYLCASSLTSGLAGGLSSYNEQFFGPGTRLTVL.

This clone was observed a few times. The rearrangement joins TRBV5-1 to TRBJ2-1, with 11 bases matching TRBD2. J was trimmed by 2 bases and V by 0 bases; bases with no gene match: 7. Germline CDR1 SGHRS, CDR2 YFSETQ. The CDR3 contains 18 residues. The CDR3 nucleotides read TGCGCCAGCAGCTTGGTGCCCAGACTAGCGGGAACCTACAATGAGCAGTTCTTC. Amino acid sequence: CASSLVPRLAGTYNEQFF.

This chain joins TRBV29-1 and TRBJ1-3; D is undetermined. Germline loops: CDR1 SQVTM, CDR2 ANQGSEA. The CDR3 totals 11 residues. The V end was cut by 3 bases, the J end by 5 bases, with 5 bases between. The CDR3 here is CSVEGRNTIYF. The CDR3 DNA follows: TGCAGCGTTGAGGGTAGAAACACCATATATTTT.